Below are 28 T cell receptor beta chains sequenced from a single sample in a study of blood T cell repertoires in COVID-19. Assay used: immunoSEQ multiplex PCR; TCRdb lists only in-frame clones, some missing. The repertoire holds about 9,200 clones, 75% to 90% seen once, with around 6.9% in the top ten. The specimen was peripheral blood. These receptors were taken from a man between 65 and 85 years old with active COVID-19.

This clone is large by share. This chain joins TRBV27 and TRBJ2-4; D gene uncertain. CDR3 length: 13 amino acids. Germline V gene data show CDR1 as MNHEY and CDR2 as SMNVEV (reference sequence). Trimming pared 2 bases from V and 6 bases from J, leaving 8 bases between. The CDR3 reads CASSLQVGNIQYF. The CDR3 DNA sequence: TGTGCCAGCAGTTTACAGGTCGGAAACATTCAGTACTTC.

This rearrangement joins TRBV6-5 to TRBJ1-1, with D possibly being TRBD1 (6 bases). CDR3 size: 13 residues. CDR1 is MNHEY and CDR2 is SVGAGI in the germline V gene. V shed 6 bases and J shed 2 bases, with 10 bases lying between them. The chain's CDR3 is CASSSGENTEAFF. In nucleotides, the CDR3 is TGTGCCAGCAGCTCAGGGGAAAACACTGAAGCTTTCTTT.

The chain carries TRBV6-5 and TRBJ2-7; D perhaps matches TRBD2 (6 bases). Germline CDR1 MNHEY, CDR2 SVGAGI. Trimming took 6 bases from V and 6 from J, leaving 15 bases between them. The length of the CDR3 is 13 residues. The CDR3 reads CASREGWAREQYF. Here the CDR3 DNA reads TGTGCCAGCAGGGAGGGGTGGGCGCGCGAGCAGTACTTC.

This clone occurred once. This chain uses TRBV18 with TRBJ2-7; D is possibly TRBD1 (6 bases). The CDR3 runs to 15 residues. The germline V gene has CDR1 KGHSH and CDR2 LQKENI. Trimming pared 5 bases from V and 5 bases from J, leaving 19 bases between. CDR3 bases: TGTGCCAGCTCATCCCCGAACAGGGCGCCAGACGAGCAGTACTTC. Amino acids: CASSSPNRAPDEQYF.

The J gene is TRBJ2-5, the V gene TRBV27, with 7 bases aligning to TRBD1. Germline values: CDR1 MNHEY, CDR2 SMNVEV (reference sequence). J was trimmed by 5 bases and V by 5 bases; bases with no gene match: 2. The CDR3 runs to 12 residues. CDR3 in amino acids: CASSPGGETQYF. CDR3 sequence (DNA): TGTGCCAGCAGTCCAGGGGGTGAGACCCAGTACTTC.

The genes are TRBV28 and TRBJ1-5; 12 nucleotides align to TRBD1. Losses at the gene ends were 5 bases for V and 4 bases for J; bases not matched to a gene: 18. This CDR3 is built from 20 residues. Germline CDR1 and CDR2: MDHEN and SYDVKM. As DNA, the CDR3 is TGTGCCAGCAGTATACGTGACTGGGGACAGGGGGCGAAGGCGAATCAGCCCCAGCATTTT. Encoded protein: CASSIRDWGQGAKANQPQHF.

The chain couples TRBV3-1 (or the pseudogene TRBV3-2) to TRBJ1-3; 7 bases agree with TRBD1. Germline V gene lookup returns CDR1 LGHDT and CDR2 YNNKEL (reference sequence). The length of the CDR3 is 15 residues. Germline trimming cut 3 bases from V and 4 bases from J; bases unmatched to any gene: 6. As DNA, the CDR3 is TGTGCCAGCAGCCAGAACAGGGGATCCGGAAACACCATATATTTT. Translated, it gives CASSQNRGSGNTIYF.

Only a few counts were recorded for this clone. The chain recombines TRBV3-1 (or the pseudogene TRBV3-2) with TRBJ1-1; the match to TRBD1 covers 8 bases. Germline V lookup: CDR1 LGHDT, CDR2 YNNKEL (reference sequence). Trimming at V came to 1 base and at J to 3 bases, leaving 7 bases not matched to a gene. The CDR3 contains 16 residues. CDR3: CASSQVPQGVDTEAFF. CDR3 nucleotide sequence: TGTGCCAGCAGCCAAGTCCCACAGGGGGTGGACACTGAAGCTTTCTTT.

The rearrangement links TRBV30 to TRBJ1-4; D might be TRBD1 (6 bases). V gave up 8 bases and J gave up 2 bases, with 9 bases separating them. The CDR3 is made up of 12 amino acids. Germline CDR1 and CDR2: GTSNPN and SVGIG (reference sequence). CDR3 sequence: CAQGQTNEKLFF. In nucleotides, the CDR3 is TGTGCCCAGGGGCAGACTAATGAAAAACTGTTTTTT.

This chain uses TRBV7-3 with TRBJ2-1, with D perhaps TRBD1 (6 bases). There are 13 residues in the CDR3. The germline CDR1 and CDR2 sequences are SGHTA and FQGTGA. Trimming pared 4 bases from V and 4 bases from J, leaving 8 bases between. CDR3 nucleotide sequence: TGTGCCAGCAGCTCACAGGGATACAATGAGCAGTTCTTC. It is translated as CASSSQGYNEQFF.

V usage is TRBV7-2 and J usage is TRBJ1-1; D possibly corresponds to TRBD1 (5 bases). Germline lookup yields CDR1 SGHTA and CDR2 FQGNSA. V was cut by 5 bases and J by 7 bases, with 20 bases left in between. There are 15 residues in the CDR3. The CDR3 DNA sequence: TGTGCCAGCAGCCCGGCGACAGCCAATCCTTTTGAAGCTTTCTTT. It yields the protein CASSPATANPFEAFF. Supplemented by reference TRBV7-2 and TRBJ1-1, the full variable domain reads GAGVSQSPSNKVTEKGKDVELRCDPISGHTALYWYRQSLGQGLEFLIYFQGNSAPDKSGLPSDRFSAERTGGSVSTLTIQRTQQEDSAVYLCASSPATANPFEAFFGQGTRLTVV.

The J gene is TRBJ2-7, the V gene TRBV10-3; 9 nucleotides agree with TRBD1. Per germline, CDR1 ENHRY and CDR2 SYGVKD. J was trimmed by 3 bases and V by 6 bases; bases with no gene match: 6. This CDR3 has 14 residues. In DNA form, the CDR3 reads TGTGCCATCAGGGGGACAGGGACGAGCTACGAGCAGTACTTC. It translates to CAIRGTGTSYEQYF.

The chain uses TRBV19 and TRBJ2-5, with 11 bases identical to TRBD1. The J segment lost 6 bases and the V segment lost 5 bases, leaving 8 bases of the junction unmatched. Germline values: CDR1 LNHDA, CDR2 SQIVND (reference sequence). This CDR3 is 15 amino acids long. DNA of the CDR3: TGTGCCAGTAGTTCACTCGGGACAGGGGGACAGACCCAGTACTTC. This encodes CASSSLGTGGQTQYF.

J is TRBJ2-7 and V is TRBV7-9, with TRBD2 as a possible D gene (5 bases). This CDR3 has 15 amino acids. The germline V gene has CDR1 SEHNR and CDR2 FQNEAQ (reference sequence). V was trimmed by 5 bases and J by 2 bases, leaving 16 bases between them. DNA of the CDR3: TGTGCCAGCAGCCCGCGAGGGCGACCCCCCTACGAGCAGTACTTC. Translating gives CASSPRGRPPYEQYF.

The chain combines TRBV10-1 with TRBJ2-3; D is ambiguous. The CDR3 has 15 residues. Germline CDR1 is WNHNN and CDR2 is SYGVQD (reference sequence). V shed 1 base and J shed 1 base, with 9 bases lying between them. CDR3 protein: CASSEFSIRTDTQYF. The DNA for the CDR3 is TGCGCCAGCAGTGAGTTTTCCATTCGCACAGATACGCAGTATTTT.

This sequence joins TRBV4-3 and TRBJ2-1; TRBD1 might be the D (5 bases). The CDR3 consists of 15 residues. V was cut by 0 bases and J by 9 bases, with 15 bases left in between. Germline V lookup: CDR1 LGHNA, CDR2 YSLEER. This chain's CDR3 is CASSQERGSGLEQFF. CDR3 nucleotide sequence: TGCGCCAGCAGCCAAGAAAGGGGATCTGGCCTTGAGCAGTTCTTC.

The J gene is TRBJ1-1, the V gene TRBV2; possible D gene TRBD1, 6 bases. This CDR3 is 12 amino acids long. Germline-derived CDR1 and CDR2 are SNHLY and FYNNEI. Deletions cut 6 bases from V and 2 bases from J, with 7 bases between. The CDR3 DNA reads TGTGCCAGCAGACAGGGCAACACTGAAGCTTTCTTT. This gives the protein CASRQGNTEAFF.

The chain couples TRBV3-1 (or the pseudogene TRBV3-2) to TRBJ2-2; 8 nucleotides line up with TRBD1. CDR1 is LGHDT and CDR2 is YNNKEL in the germline V gene (reference sequence). The V gene end was trimmed by 4 bases and the J gene end by 0 bases; junction bases not matched to a gene: 13. The CDR3 covers 19 residues. The CDR3 protein is CASSPDLRGQASNTGELFF. CDR3 DNA sequence: TGTGCCAGCAGCCCGGACCTTAGGGGACAGGCTTCGAACACCGGGGAGCTGTTTTTT.

This chain links TRBV2 with TRBJ2-1; 7 nucleotides line up with TRBD2. Germline assignment: CDR1 SNHLY and CDR2 FYNNEI. The CDR3 runs 14 residues. V gave up 8 bases and J gave up 0 bases; unmatched junction bases: 4. This CDR3 is CASLERDSYNEQFF. The DNA of the CDR3 is TGTGCCAGCCTTGAGCGGGACTCCTACAATGAGCAGTTCTTC. Supplemented by reference TRBV2 and TRBJ2-1, the full variable domain reads EPEVTQTPSHQVTQMGQEVILRCVPISNHLYFYWYRQILGQKVEFLVSFYNNEISEKSEIFDDQFSVERPDGSNFTLKIRSTKLEDSAMYFCASLERDSYNEQFFGPGTRLTVL.

This chain connects TRBV19 to TRBJ2-7, with D possibly being TRBD2 (6 bases). CDR1 and CDR2 (germline): LNHDA, SQIVND (reference sequence). The V end was cut by 8 bases, the J end by 2 bases, with 16 bases between. The CDR3 totals 14 residues. The CDR3, as DNA: TGTGCCAGTGCCCCAAGCGGGCTAACCTACGAGCAGTACTTC. It codes for CASAPSGLTYEQYF.

The genes are TRBV11-2 and TRBJ2-3, with 14 bases that match TRBD2. CDR1 and CDR2 (germline): SGHAT, FQNNGV. This CDR3 has 17 residues. With V trimmed by 1 base and J by 4 bases, 4 bases remained unmatched. This chain's CDR3 is CASSLVGTSGSPDTQYF. DNA of the CDR3: TGTGCCAGCAGCTTAGTAGGGACTAGCGGGAGTCCAGATACGCAGTATTTT. Together with reference TRBV11-2 and TRBJ2-3, the CDR3 gives the full variable domain: EAGVAQSPRYKIIEKRQSVAFWCNPISGHATLYWYQQILGQGPKLLIQFQNNGVVDDSQLPKDRFSAERLKGVDSTLKIQPAKLEDSAVYLCASSLVGTSGSPDTQYFGPGTRLTVL.

DNA of the CDR3: TGTGCCAGTAGTATCTGGACTCCGGGACAGGGAAAAAACATTCAGTACTTC. Its translation is CASSIWTPGQGKNIQYF. The rearrangement uses TRBV19 and TRBJ2-4; 9 bases agree with TRBD1. Trimming at V came to 3 bases and at J to 4 bases, leaving 10 bases not matched to a gene. This CDR3 is built from 17 residues. Germline CDR1 LNHDA, CDR2 SQIVND (reference sequence).

V is TRBV7-3 and J is TRBJ2-3, with TRBD2 matching over 13 bases. There are 17 residues in the CDR3. Germline V gene sequence: CDR1 SGHTA, CDR2 FQGTGA. The V segment lost 5 bases and the J segment 4 bases; nucleotides outside the gene matches: 9. The CDR3 reads CASSALAGGPYADTQYF. The CDR3 DNA is TGTGCCAGCAGCGCACTAGCGGGAGGGCCTTATGCAGATACGCAGTATTTT.

This clone turned up a few times. J is TRBJ1-2 and V is TRBV21-1. TRBV21-1 is described as a pseudogene. This CDR3 region has 23 residues. This CDR3 is CASSKGLLKRIWTSRDYNYGYTF. In DNA, the CDR3 is TGTGCCAGCAGCAAAGGGCTTTTAAAGAGGATCTGGACTAGTAGGGATTATAACTATGGCTACACCTTC.

This clone was detected only once. This chain uses TRBV9 with TRBJ2-1; D is perhaps TRBD1 (6 bases). CDR3 length: 15 amino acids. The germline CDR1 and CDR2 sequences are SGDLS and YYNGEE. Trimming left V 2 bases short and J 8 bases short, with 17 bases between. DNA of the CDR3: TGTGCCAGCAGCGTTAAAGGGCCAGGGGCCGATGAGCAGTTCTTC. Its translation is CASSVKGPGADEQFF.

The genes are TRBV19 and TRBJ2-1; D is possibly TRBD2 (6 bases). Germline V gene sequence: CDR1 LNHDA, CDR2 SQIVND (reference sequence). V dropped 7 bases and J dropped 10 bases, with 17 bases sitting between them. The CDR3 has 13 residues. CDR3 in amino acids: CASTRESPIEQFF. The CDR3, as DNA: TGTGCCAGTACACGGGAGAGTCCGATAGAGCAGTTCTTC.

The rearrangement joins TRBV11-2 to TRBJ2-7; TRBD1 is a possible D gene (5 bases). CDR1 SGHAT and CDR2 FQNNGV come from the germline V gene. V gave up 6 bases and J gave up 1 base, with 7 bases separating them. This CDR3 contains 12 residues. The DNA for the CDR3 is TGTGCCAGCAGTAGGGGATCCTACGAGCAGTACTTC. Protein sequence: CASSRGSYEQYF.

This clone was recorded a few times. The gene calls are TRBV4-2 and TRBJ2-5, with D tentatively TRBD2 (6 bases). The CDR3 has 17 amino acids. Germline CDR1 reads LGHNA; CDR2 reads YNFKEQ. V dropped 4 bases and J dropped 4 bases, with 22 bases sitting between them. DNA for the CDR3: TGTGCCAGCAGCCGGGCTAGCGCCCCAGTCCGTCGAGAGACCCAGTACTTC. Residues: CASSRASAPVRRETQYF.